The following is a T cell receptor (beta chain) sequence with its context. What it binds is not known. The data were obtained in a study of cytomegalovirus exposure and HLA in healthy donors. Overall study findings and caveats: Analyzed later, most CMV-associated TCR beta chains appeared HLA-restricted.

Vbeta (60) and Jbeta (13) primers were used in the PCR. Method: immunoSEQ multiplex PCR; TCRdb's copy keeps in-frame clones and lacks some. The data show roughly 140,000 clones, around 81% seen once. The sequence derives from a man between 40 and 49 years old in good health and CMV-seropositive. The material sequenced was PBMCs.

The CDR3 DNA is TGTGCCAGCAGTTATCCCGGGACAGGACTCTACACCTTC. As protein: CASSYPGTGLYTF. The chain couples TRBV6-5 to TRBJ1-2; 8 bases align to TRBD1. Germline lookup yields CDR1 MNHEY and CDR2 SVGAGI. With V trimmed by 3 bases and J by 10 bases, 7 bases remained unmatched. The CDR3 loop spans 13 amino acids.